A selection of T cell receptor beta chains follows, all from one sample in a study of T-cell reconstitution after alpha-beta-depleted transplantation in children. MiXCR was run by TCRdb on the PCR reads, yielding one entry per CDR3 protein. The data show almost 400,000 distinct CDR3 sequences, 20% seen once. The source material was PBMCs from the stem cell graft donor, sampled from the stem cell graft. These receptors were taken from a human donor who donated a stem cell graft to a child with acute myeloid leukemia. Each CDR3 is given with its conserved first and last residue. The D gene is left open where the match is weak. Expanded clones get a size class; other rows say once, few or many, or leave the size out.

d_call: NA; v_call: TRBV20-1; clone_size: NA; j_call: TRBJ1-1; cdr3_nt: TGCAGTGCTTACGATCTCATGCGAAGGTACGGGACTGAAGCTTTCTTT; cdr3_aa: CSAYDLMRRYGTEAFF
d_call: TRBD2; v_call: TRBV20-1; clone_size: few; j_call: TRBJ2-1; cdr3_nt: TGCAGTGCTAGACTCACGGCGGGAGCCTACAATGAGCAGTTCTTC; cdr3_aa: CSARLTAGAYNEQFF
d_call: TRBD1; v_call: TRBV20-1; clone_size: few; j_call: TRBJ2-3; cdr3_nt: TGCAGTGCTATCACGGGACAGGGCACAGATACGCAGTATTTT; cdr3_aa: CSAITGQGTDTQYF
d_call: NA; v_call: TRBV10-3; clone_size: few; j_call: TRBJ1-5; cdr3_nt: TGTGCCATCAGTGACCCAGGACGGGACAATCAGCCCCAGCATTTT; cdr3_aa: CAISDPGRDNQPQHF
d_call: NA; v_call: TRBV7-2; clone_size: NA; j_call: TRBJ2-7; cdr3_nt: TGTGCCAGCAGCCCCCCCAGGGGAGGTATCGACGAGCAGTACTTC; cdr3_aa: CASSPPRGGIDEQYF
d_call: TRBD1; v_call: TRBV24-1; clone_size: NA; j_call: TRBJ1-4; cdr3_nt: TGTGCCACCAGTGATGGGACAGGGGGCTCGAATGAAAAACTGTTTTTT; cdr3_aa: CATSDGTGGSNEKLFF
d_call: NA; v_call: TRBV20-1; clone_size: many; j_call: TRBJ2-3; cdr3_nt: TGCAGTGCCCGGACTTCCACAGATACGCAGTATTTT; cdr3_aa: CSARTSTDTQYF
d_call: NA; v_call: TRBV15; clone_size: few; j_call: TRBJ2-5; cdr3_nt: TGTGCCACCAGCAGAGATAAGGGGCCAGAAGAGACCCAGTACTTC; cdr3_aa: CATSRDKGPEETQYF
d_call: NA; v_call: TRBV10-3; clone_size: NA; j_call: TRBJ1-1; cdr3_nt: TGTGCCATCAGTGCAGGGGCGGAGAACACTGAAGCTTTCTTT; cdr3_aa: CAISAGAENTEAFF
d_call: NA; v_call: TRBV27; clone_size: few; j_call: TRBJ2-7; cdr3_nt: TGTGCCAGCAGCCAGACGGTAACTACCTACGAGCAGTACTTC; cdr3_aa: CASSQTVTTYEQYF
d_call: NA; v_call: TRBV12-5; clone_size: few; j_call: TRBJ2-1; cdr3_nt: TGTGCTAGTGGTTTGCTCAGGGACACTTCCTACAATGAGCAGTTCTTC; cdr3_aa: CASGLLRDTSYNEQFF
d_call: TRBD1; v_call: TRBV7-2; clone_size: few; j_call: TRBJ2-3; cdr3_nt: TGTGCCAGCAGCTTAACCATGACAGGGACAGATACGCAGTATTTT; cdr3_aa: CASSLTMTGTDTQYF
d_call: NA; v_call: TRBV11-2; clone_size: NA; j_call: TRBJ2-6; cdr3_nt: TGTGCCAGCAGCTTAGATGCCAGAGGGGCTGGGGCCAACGTCCTGACTTTC; cdr3_aa: CASSLDARGAGANVLTF
d_call: NA; v_call: TRBV20-1; clone_size: NA; j_call: TRBJ1-1; cdr3_nt: TGCAGTGCACTCAGACAGGACCTTTTGGGCACTGAAGCTTTCTTT; cdr3_aa: CSALRQDLLGTEAFF
d_call: TRBD1; v_call: TRBV5-6; clone_size: NA; j_call: TRBJ1-2; cdr3_nt: TGTGCCAGCAGCTTGTCTTCCGGGACAGGCGGGGGAAACTATGGCTACACCTTC; cdr3_aa: CASSLSSGTGGGNYGYTF
d_call: TRBD2; v_call: TRBV2; clone_size: NA; j_call: TRBJ2-1; cdr3_nt: TGTGCCAGCAGCCCTCTGGCGGGAGTTGACGAGCAGTTCTTC; cdr3_aa: CASSPLAGVDEQFF
d_call: TRBD2; v_call: TRBV5-1; clone_size: NA; j_call: TRBJ2-5; cdr3_nt: TGCGCCAGCAGCTTGTCGGGCGGGAGTCAAGAGACCCAGTACTTC; cdr3_aa: CASSLSGGSQETQYF
d_call: TRBD2; v_call: TRBV4-2; clone_size: NA; j_call: TRBJ2-7; cdr3_nt: TGTGCCAGCAGCCAAGATGGGTTTGCGGGAGCCTACGAGCAGTACTTC; cdr3_aa: CASSQDGFAGAYEQYF
d_call: NA; v_call: TRBV20-1; clone_size: NA; j_call: TRBJ1-1; cdr3_nt: TGCAGTGCTAGAGGTCTCGACACCTTTCAACCGGGAGCTTTCTTT; cdr3_aa: CSARGLDTFQPGAFF
d_call: TRBD2; v_call: TRBV20-1; clone_size: many; j_call: TRBJ2-1; cdr3_nt: TGCAGTGCTAGGGATAGCGGGAGTTTCAATGAGCAGTTCTTC; cdr3_aa: CSARDSGSFNEQFF
d_call: TRBD2; v_call: TRBV10-3; clone_size: many; j_call: TRBJ2-3; cdr3_nt: TGTGCCATCAGTGGACTAGCGGGAGTTGAGGATACGCAGTATTTT; cdr3_aa: CAISGLAGVEDTQYF
d_call: TRBD1; v_call: TRBV7-3; clone_size: few; j_call: TRBJ2-1; cdr3_nt: TGTGCCAGCAGCTCCGGGACAGGGGTGTGGAATGAGCAGTTCTTC; cdr3_aa: CASSSGTGVWNEQFF
d_call: NA; v_call: TRBV29-1; clone_size: NA; j_call: TRBJ2-5; cdr3_nt: TGCAGCGTGGAGGGGGTCTTGTACCAAGAGACCCAGTACTTC; cdr3_aa: CSVEGVLYQETQYF
d_call: TRBD1; v_call: TRBV15; clone_size: many; j_call: TRBJ2-7; cdr3_nt: TGTGCCACCAGCAGAGAAGGGGGCCCTACCTACGAGCAGTACTTC; cdr3_aa: CATSREGGPTYEQYF
d_call: NA; v_call: TRBV29-1; clone_size: NA; j_call: TRBJ1-4; cdr3_nt: TGCAGCGCTTCCTTAGGCGGGATGAATGAAAAACTGTTTTTT; cdr3_aa: CSASLGGMNEKLFF
d_call: NA; v_call: TRBV5-1; clone_size: NA; j_call: TRBJ2-7; cdr3_nt: TGCGCCAGCAGCACCGACAACTCCTACGAGCAGTACTTC; cdr3_aa: CASSTDNSYEQYF
d_call: TRBD2; v_call: TRBV13; clone_size: many; j_call: TRBJ2-2; cdr3_nt: TGTGCCAGCAGACCCGGACTAGCGGGAGGCCCAATACTGGGCGGGGAGCTGTTTTTT; cdr3_aa: CASRPGLAGGPILGGELFF
d_call: TRBD1; v_call: TRBV20-1; clone_size: NA; j_call: TRBJ1-2; cdr3_nt: TGCAGTGCTAGGGGACAGGGAAGTGGCTACACCTTC; cdr3_aa: CSARGQGSGYTF
d_call: NA; v_call: TRBV28; clone_size: NA; j_call: TRBJ2-1; cdr3_nt: TGTGCCAGCACTCGTGGGGGTGAGCAGTTCTTC; cdr3_aa: CASTRGGEQFF
d_call: NA; v_call: TRBV5-1; clone_size: NA; j_call: TRBJ2-3; cdr3_nt: TGCGCCAGCAGCCCCCAGTCATCGGGCCCAGATACGCAGTATTTT; cdr3_aa: CASSPQSSGPDTQYF
d_call: TRBD1; v_call: TRBV7-2; clone_size: many; j_call: TRBJ1-3; cdr3_nt: TGTGCCAGCAGCCCGGGGACAGGAGGAAACACCATATATTTT; cdr3_aa: CASSPGTGGNTIYF
d_call: NA; v_call: TRBV7-3; clone_size: NA; j_call: TRBJ2-7; cdr3_nt: TGTGCCAGCAGCTTAAATTTAGAGTACGAGCAGTACTTC; cdr3_aa: CASSLNLEYEQYF
d_call: NA; v_call: TRBV6-1; clone_size: many; j_call: TRBJ1-6; cdr3_nt: TGTGCCAGCAGTGAACCCGTCCTCCACTTT; cdr3_aa: CASSEPVLHF
d_call: TRBD2; v_call: TRBV20-1; clone_size: few; j_call: TRBJ2-1; cdr3_nt: TGCAGTGCTACCCCCTCGGGACTAGCGCAAGAGCAGTTCTTC; cdr3_aa: CSATPSGLAQEQFF
d_call: NA; v_call: TRBV24-1; clone_size: many; j_call: TRBJ2-1; cdr3_nt: TGTGCCACCAGTGAGTCGTACCATGAGCAGTTCTTC; cdr3_aa: CATSESYHEQFF
d_call: TRBD1; v_call: TRBV12-3/TRBV12-4; clone_size: few; j_call: TRBJ1-2; cdr3_nt: TGTGCCAGCAGCGCGACAGGGATGGATGGCTACACCTTC; cdr3_aa: CASSATGMDGYTF
d_call: NA; v_call: TRBV5-1; clone_size: few; j_call: TRBJ2-3; cdr3_nt: TGCGCCAGCAGCCTTTCGGAACAGGGGAGGATCGATACGCAGTATTTT; cdr3_aa: CASSLSEQGRIDTQYF
d_call: NA; v_call: TRBV5-6; clone_size: NA; j_call: TRBJ1-3; cdr3_nt: TGTGCCAGCGGGGGTTTTGGAAACACCATATATTTT; cdr3_aa: CASGGFGNTIYF
d_call: NA; v_call: TRBV20-1; clone_size: few; j_call: TRBJ2-2; cdr3_nt: TGCAGCGCCCAGGGGAACACCGGGGAGCTGTTTTTT; cdr3_aa: CSAQGNTGELFF
d_call: NA; v_call: TRBV12-3/TRBV12-4; clone_size: few; j_call: TRBJ2-3; cdr3_nt: TGTGCCAGCAGTTTTTCCCCCCGACTAGTCCGTGAAGATACGCAGTATTTT; cdr3_aa: CASSFSPRLVREDTQYF
d_call: NA; v_call: TRBV4-3; clone_size: few; j_call: TRBJ1-1; cdr3_nt: TGCGCCAGCAGCCAAGATTCGGGGACGAGGGCTGAAGCTTTCTTT; cdr3_aa: CASSQDSGTRAEAFF
d_call: NA; v_call: TRBV24-1; clone_size: few; j_call: TRBJ2-3; cdr3_nt: TGTGCCTCCCGCGGAACTAGTGTTGACACAGATACGCAGTATTTT; cdr3_aa: CASRGTSVDTDTQYF
d_call: TRBD1; v_call: TRBV11-1; clone_size: NA; j_call: TRBJ1-6; cdr3_nt: TGTGCCAGCAGCTCTCCTCCGGGACAGCCTAACTCCTATAATTCACCCCTCCACTTT; cdr3_aa: CASSSPPGQPNSYNSPLHF
d_call: TRBD2; v_call: TRBV27; clone_size: many; j_call: TRBJ2-5; cdr3_nt: TGTGCCAGCAGTGACTGGACTAGCACAGAGACCCAGTACTTC; cdr3_aa: CASSDWTSTETQYF
d_call: TRBD1; v_call: TRBV12-3/TRBV12-4; clone_size: many; j_call: TRBJ2-1; cdr3_nt: TGTGCCAGCAGTCTCGGACAGGGGGCGTCCTACAATGAGCAGTTCTTC; cdr3_aa: CASSLGQGASYNEQFF
d_call: TRBD2; v_call: TRBV24-1; clone_size: NA; j_call: TRBJ2-1; cdr3_nt: TGTGCCACCAGTGATTCAGGCGGGAGCTCCTACAATGAGCAGTTCTTC; cdr3_aa: CATSDSGGSSYNEQFF
d_call: TRBD2; v_call: TRBV20-1; clone_size: NA; j_call: TRBJ2-5; cdr3_nt: TGCAGTGCTATCGCTAGCGGGAGGGGGGAGACCCAGTACTTC; cdr3_aa: CSAIASGRGETQYF
d_call: TRBD2; v_call: TRBV7-2; clone_size: NA; j_call: TRBJ2-1; cdr3_nt: TGTGCCAGCAGCTTAGCCATGGGACTAGCCCCCAATGAGCAGTTCTTC; cdr3_aa: CASSLAMGLAPNEQFF
d_call: NA; v_call: TRBV20-1; clone_size: NA; j_call: TRBJ2-7; cdr3_nt: TGCAGTGCCACCCGGCCCGGTGGCGGGGAGGCCTACGAGCAGTACTTC; cdr3_aa: CSATRPGGGEAYEQYF
d_call: TRBD2; v_call: TRBV5-1; clone_size: few; j_call: TRBJ2-5; cdr3_nt: TGCGCCAGCAGCCCTCGGGCTAGCGGGGGAGAGACCCAGTACTTC; cdr3_aa: CASSPRASGGETQYF
d_call: TRBD2; v_call: TRBV27; clone_size: few; j_call: TRBJ2-3; cdr3_nt: TGTGCCAGCAGTTTCTTAGCGGGGCGCGGGGCAGATACGCAGTATTTT; cdr3_aa: CASSFLAGRGADTQYF
d_call: TRBD1; v_call: TRBV6-5; clone_size: NA; j_call: TRBJ1-4; cdr3_nt: TGTGCCAGCAGTTACTCGGGGACAGGGGTCACTGAAAAACTGTTTTTT; cdr3_aa: CASSYSGTGVTEKLFF
d_call: TRBD2; v_call: TRBV4-1; clone_size: NA; j_call: TRBJ2-3; cdr3_nt: TGCGCCAGCAGCCAAACGTTAGCGGGTAGTCCTACGCAGTATTTT; cdr3_aa: CASSQTLAGSPTQYF